Sequencing of this T cell receptor (beta chain) was carried out in a study of tumour-infiltrating T cells in Burkitt lymphoma (dated by TCRdb to 2018 to 2020). Some background on the complete study: The Burkitt lymphoma cohort comprised 82 patients and spanned all epidemiological subtypes of the disease. Clinical outcome was correlated with TCR repertoire data, and overall and progression-free survival were found to be predicted by productive clonality independently of established prognosticators, including age at diagnosis. Overall results and qualifications from the work: Several public clonotypes were found to be shared across numerous Burkitt lymphoma patients, which suggests a shared tumour neoantigen selection that is absent from diffuse large B-cell lymphoma.

The CDR3 goes from the cysteine to the phenylalanine over 16 residues. The CDR3 DNA has 48 bases and is translated from base 1. Trimming removed 4 bases from V and 4 bases from J, leaving 19 bases between the germline ends. The germline V gene supplies CDR1 SGHTA and CDR2 FQGNSA. Receptor amplification or capture employed the immunoSEQ multiplex PCR assay. The table was pulled from immuneACCESS by TCRdb, which kept in-frame rearrangements only. Such tables lose some clones; where checked, under half of the loss comes from unresolved V genes, and the rest has no known cause. A total of under 5,500 clones appear in this sample, 10% to 15% of them only once. Around 23% of the sample comes from the top ten. This clone is medium-sized (0.01 to 0.1%) in its sample. Its antigen is currently not known. The sample holds no much larger clone one base away, and base qualities are not on file.

The receptor chain draws on TRBV7-2 and TRBJ2-5, and the D gene may be TRBD2, 5 bases matching. Sequences were obtained from tumor tissue. This TCR was sampled from a human donor with Burkitt lymphoma. The DNA is TGTGCCAGCAGCTCCATAAACACTGGTCGGGGAGAGACCCAGTACTTC. Its protein reads: CASSSINTGRGETQYF.